This TCR beta chain was obtained from a study of T-cell reconstitution after alpha-beta-depleted transplantation in children. V shed 6 bases, J shed 6 bases, and the junction held 8 bases outside the gene matches. CDR1 KGHDR and CDR2 SFDVKD come from the germline V gene. This CDR3 spans 15 amino acids. This clonotype was counted only a few times. Construction of the TCRbeta library involved unique molecular identifiers. One entry per CDR3 protein results from TCRdb running MiXCR on the PCR reads. The sample shows 450,000 to 700,000 distinct CDR3 sequences, 25% to 30% of them seen only once. V gene TRBV24-1 combines with J gene TRBJ2-3, with 10 bases identical to TRBD1. The receptor's source is a boy in the first two years of life with Wiskott-Aldrich syndrome, due to receive a stem cell transplant. This specimen consisted of PBMCs, obtained before TCRalphabeta/CD19-depleted stem cell transplant. The CDR3 DNA follows: TGTGCCACCAGTACGACCGGGACAGGGGCGGATACGCAGTATTTT. Translation gives CATSTTGTGADTQYF.